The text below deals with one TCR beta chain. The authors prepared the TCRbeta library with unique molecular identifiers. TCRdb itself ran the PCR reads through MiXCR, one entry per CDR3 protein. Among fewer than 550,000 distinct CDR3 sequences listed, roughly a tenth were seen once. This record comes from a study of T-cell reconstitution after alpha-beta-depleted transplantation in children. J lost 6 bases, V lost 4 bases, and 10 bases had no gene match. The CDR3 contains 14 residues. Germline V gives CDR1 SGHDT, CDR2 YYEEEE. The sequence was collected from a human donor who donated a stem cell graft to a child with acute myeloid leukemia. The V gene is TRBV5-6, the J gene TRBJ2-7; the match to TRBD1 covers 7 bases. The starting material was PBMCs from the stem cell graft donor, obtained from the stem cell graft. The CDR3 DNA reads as TGTGCCAGCAGCGGACATACAGGGGACCGCGAGCAGTACGTC. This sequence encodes CASSGHTGDREQYV.